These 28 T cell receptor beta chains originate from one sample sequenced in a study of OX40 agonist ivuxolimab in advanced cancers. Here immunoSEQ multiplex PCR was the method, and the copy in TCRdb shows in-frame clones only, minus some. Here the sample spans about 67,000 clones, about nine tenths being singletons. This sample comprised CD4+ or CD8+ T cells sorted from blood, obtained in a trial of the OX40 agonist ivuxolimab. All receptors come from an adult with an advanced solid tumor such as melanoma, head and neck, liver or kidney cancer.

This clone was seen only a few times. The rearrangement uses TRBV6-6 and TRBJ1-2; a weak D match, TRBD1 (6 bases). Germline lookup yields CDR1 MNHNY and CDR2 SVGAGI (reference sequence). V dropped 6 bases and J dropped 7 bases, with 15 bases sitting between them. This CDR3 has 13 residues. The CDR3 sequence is CASRQQGESGYTF. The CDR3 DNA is TGTGCCAGCAGACAACAGGGAGAATCTGGCTACACCTTC.

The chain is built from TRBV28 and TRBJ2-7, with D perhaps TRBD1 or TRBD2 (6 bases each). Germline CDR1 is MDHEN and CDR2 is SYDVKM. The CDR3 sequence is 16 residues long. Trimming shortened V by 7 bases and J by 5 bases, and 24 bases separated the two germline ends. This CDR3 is CASIMGGDRRVDEQYF. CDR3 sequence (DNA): TGTGCCAGCATCATGGGAGGAGACAGGAGAGTCGACGAGCAGTACTTC.

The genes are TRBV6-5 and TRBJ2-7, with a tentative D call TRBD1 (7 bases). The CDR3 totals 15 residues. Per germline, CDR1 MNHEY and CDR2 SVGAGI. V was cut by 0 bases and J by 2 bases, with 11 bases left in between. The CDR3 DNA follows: TGTGCCAGCAGTTACTCGGCAGGGGGGACCTACGAGCAGTACTTC. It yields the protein CASSYSAGGTYEQYF.

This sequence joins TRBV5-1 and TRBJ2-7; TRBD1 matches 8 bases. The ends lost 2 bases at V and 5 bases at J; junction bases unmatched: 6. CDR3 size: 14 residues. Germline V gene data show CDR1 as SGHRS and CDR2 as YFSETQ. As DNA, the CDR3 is TGCGCCAGCAGCTTTCGGGGACAGGAGGACGAGCAGTACTTC. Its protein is CASSFRGQEDEQYF.

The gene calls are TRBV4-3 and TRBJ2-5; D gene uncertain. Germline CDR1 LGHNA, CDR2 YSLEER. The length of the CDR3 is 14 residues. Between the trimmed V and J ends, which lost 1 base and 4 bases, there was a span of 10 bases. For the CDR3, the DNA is TGCGCCAGCAGCCAAGGGGGAAATCGAGAGACCCAGTACTTC. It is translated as CASSQGGNRETQYF.

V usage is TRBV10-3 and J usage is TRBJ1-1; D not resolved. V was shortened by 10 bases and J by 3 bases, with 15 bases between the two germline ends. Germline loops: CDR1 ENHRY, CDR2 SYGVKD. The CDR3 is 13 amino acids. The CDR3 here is CATGGMADTEAFF. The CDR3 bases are TGTGCCACCGGCGGGATGGCGGACACTGAAGCTTTCTTT.

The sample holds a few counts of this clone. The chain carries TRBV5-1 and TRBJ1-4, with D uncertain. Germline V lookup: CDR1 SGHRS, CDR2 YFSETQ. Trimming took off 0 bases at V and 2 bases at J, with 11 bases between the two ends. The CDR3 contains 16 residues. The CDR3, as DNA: TGCGCCAGCAGCTTGGCAACGACAATGACTAATGAAAAACTGTTTTTT. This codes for CASSLATTMTNEKLFF.

DNA of the CDR3: TGTGCCAGCAGTTACCCGCCGAGGGTCGGAACTGAAGCTTTCTTT. Translating gives CASSYPPRVGTEAFF. The chain couples TRBV6-6 to TRBJ1-1; D is ambiguous. This CDR3 contains 15 residues. Germline lookup yields CDR1 MNHNY and CDR2 SVGAGI (reference sequence). Trimming took off 2 bases at V and 5 bases at J, with 15 bases between the two ends.

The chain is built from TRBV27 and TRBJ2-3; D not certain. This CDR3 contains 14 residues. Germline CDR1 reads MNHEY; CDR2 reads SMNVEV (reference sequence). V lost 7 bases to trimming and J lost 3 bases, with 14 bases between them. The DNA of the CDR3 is TGTGCCAGCATTCCAGCCATCGAGACAGATACGCAGTATTTT. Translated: CASIPAIETDTQYF.

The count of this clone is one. CDR3 coding DNA: TGTGCCAGCAGCAACTTCCCGAGGGCAGGGGCAGTATCACCCCTCCACTTT. It codes for CASSNFPRAGAVSPLHF. V and J are TRBV21-1 and TRBJ1-6; no check of the table's D call, TRBD1, against the DNA was made. TRBV21-1 is a pseudogene segment. CDR3 size: 17 residues.

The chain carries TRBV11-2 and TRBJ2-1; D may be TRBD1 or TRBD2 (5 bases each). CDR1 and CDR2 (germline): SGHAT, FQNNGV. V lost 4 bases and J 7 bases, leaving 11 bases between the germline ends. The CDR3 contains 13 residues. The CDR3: CASSSLWGNEQFF. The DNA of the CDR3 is TGTGCCAGCAGCTCCCTATGGGGGAATGAGCAGTTCTTC.

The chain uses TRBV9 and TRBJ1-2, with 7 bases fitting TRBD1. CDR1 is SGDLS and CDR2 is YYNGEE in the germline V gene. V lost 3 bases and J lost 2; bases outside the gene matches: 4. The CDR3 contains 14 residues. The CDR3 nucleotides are TGTGCCAGCAGCGCCCGGGACAGCAACTATGGCTACACCTTC. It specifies CASSARDSNYGYTF.

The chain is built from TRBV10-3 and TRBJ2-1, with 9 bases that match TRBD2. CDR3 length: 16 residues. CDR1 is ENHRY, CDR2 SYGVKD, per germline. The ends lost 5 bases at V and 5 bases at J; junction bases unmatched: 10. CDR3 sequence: CAISPNVASGNNEQFF. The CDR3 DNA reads TGTGCCATCAGTCCTAATGTGGCTAGCGGGAACAATGAGCAGTTCTTC.

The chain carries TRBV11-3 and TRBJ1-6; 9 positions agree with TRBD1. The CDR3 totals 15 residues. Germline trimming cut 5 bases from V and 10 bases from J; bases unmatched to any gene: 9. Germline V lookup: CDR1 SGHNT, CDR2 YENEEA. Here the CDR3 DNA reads TGTGCCAGCAGCGCACGACAGGGGGATCGATCACCCCTCCACTTT. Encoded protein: CASSARQGDRSPLHF.

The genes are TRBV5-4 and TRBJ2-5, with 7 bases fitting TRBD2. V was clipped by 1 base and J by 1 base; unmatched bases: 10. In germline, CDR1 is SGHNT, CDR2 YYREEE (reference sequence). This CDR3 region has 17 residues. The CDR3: CASSLLGSGESQETQYF. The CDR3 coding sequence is TGTGCCAGCAGCTTGTTGGGAAGCGGGGAAAGCCAAGAGACCCAGTACTTC.

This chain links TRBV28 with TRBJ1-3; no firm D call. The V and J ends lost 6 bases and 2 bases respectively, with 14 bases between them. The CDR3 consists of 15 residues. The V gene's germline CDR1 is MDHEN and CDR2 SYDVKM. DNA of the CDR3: TGTGCCAGCAGGGGTAGGGTAAATGCTGGAAACACCATATATTTT. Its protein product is CASRGRVNAGNTIYF.

The CDR3 here is CASRRQGAGGYTF. The CDR3 DNA follows: TGTGCCAGTCGGCGACAGGGGGCTGGTGGCTACACCTTC. This chain uses TRBV6-5 with TRBJ1-2; 10 positions match TRBD1. Per germline, CDR1 MNHEY and CDR2 SVGAGI. CDR3 length equals 13 residues. The ends lost 9 bases at V and 7 bases at J; junction bases unmatched: 8.

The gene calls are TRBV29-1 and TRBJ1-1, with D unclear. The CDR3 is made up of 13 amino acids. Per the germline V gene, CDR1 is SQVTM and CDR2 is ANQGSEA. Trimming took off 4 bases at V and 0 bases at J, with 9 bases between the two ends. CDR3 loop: CSVGPGLNTEAFF. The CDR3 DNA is TGCAGCGTTGGGCCGGGATTGAACACTGAAGCTTTCTTT.

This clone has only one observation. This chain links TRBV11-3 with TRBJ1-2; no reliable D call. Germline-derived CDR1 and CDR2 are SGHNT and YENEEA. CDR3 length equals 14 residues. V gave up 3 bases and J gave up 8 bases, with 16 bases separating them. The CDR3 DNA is TGTGCCAGCAGCTTCGGATTGGGTTCTGGAGGCTACACCTTC. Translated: CASSFGLGSGGYTF.

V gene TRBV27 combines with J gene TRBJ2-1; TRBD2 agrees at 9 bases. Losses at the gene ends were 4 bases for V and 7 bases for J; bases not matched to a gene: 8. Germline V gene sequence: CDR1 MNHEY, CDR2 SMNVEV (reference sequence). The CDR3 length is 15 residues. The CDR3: CASSSDSGSRNEQFF. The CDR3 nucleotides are TGTGCCAGCAGTTCCGATAGCGGGAGCCGGAATGAGCAGTTCTTC.

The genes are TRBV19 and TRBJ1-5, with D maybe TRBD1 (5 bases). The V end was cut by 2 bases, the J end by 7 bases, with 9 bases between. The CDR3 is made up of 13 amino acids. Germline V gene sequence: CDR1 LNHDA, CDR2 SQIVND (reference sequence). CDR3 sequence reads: CASSISREQPQHF. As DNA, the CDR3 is TGTGCCAGTAGTATAAGCAGGGAGCAGCCCCAGCATTTT.

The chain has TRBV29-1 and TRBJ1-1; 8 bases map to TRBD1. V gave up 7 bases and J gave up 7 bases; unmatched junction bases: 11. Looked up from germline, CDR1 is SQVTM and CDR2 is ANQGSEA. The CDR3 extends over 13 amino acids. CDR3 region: CSAQGQEHFEAFF. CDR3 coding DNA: TGCAGCGCTCAGGGACAGGAACATTTTGAAGCTTTCTTT.

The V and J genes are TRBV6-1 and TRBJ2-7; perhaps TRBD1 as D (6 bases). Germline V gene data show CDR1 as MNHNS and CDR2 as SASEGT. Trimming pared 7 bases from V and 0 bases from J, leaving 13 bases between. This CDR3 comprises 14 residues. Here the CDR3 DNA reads TGTGCCAGCATGTGGGGGACACTCTCCTACGAGCAGTACTTC. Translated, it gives CASMWGTLSYEQYF.

The CDR3 DNA sequence: TGTGCCAGCTCACCAGATAGTGGGGGCACAGATACGCAGTATTTT. This encodes CASSPDSGGTDTQYF. V usage is TRBV18 and J usage is TRBJ2-3; D call uncertain. V was cut by 2 bases and J by 1 base, with 10 bases left in between. CDR3 size: 15 residues. Germline V gene lookup returns CDR1 KGHSH and CDR2 LQKENI.

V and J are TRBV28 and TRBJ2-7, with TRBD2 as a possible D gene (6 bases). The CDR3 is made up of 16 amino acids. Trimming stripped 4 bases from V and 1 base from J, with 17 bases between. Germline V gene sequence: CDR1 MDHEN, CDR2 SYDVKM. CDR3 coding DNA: TGTGCCAGCAGTTCCGGGGCGGGAATCGGGTCCTACGAGCAGTACTTC. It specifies CASSSGAGIGSYEQYF.

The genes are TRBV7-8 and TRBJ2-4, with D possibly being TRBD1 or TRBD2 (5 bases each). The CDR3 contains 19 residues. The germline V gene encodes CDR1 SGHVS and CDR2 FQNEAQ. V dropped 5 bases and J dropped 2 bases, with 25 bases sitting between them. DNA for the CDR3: TGTGCCAGCAGCGGTAGAGGTGTTCGGGGCGATATATCCAAAAACATTCAGTACTTC. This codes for CASSGRGVRGDISKNIQYF.

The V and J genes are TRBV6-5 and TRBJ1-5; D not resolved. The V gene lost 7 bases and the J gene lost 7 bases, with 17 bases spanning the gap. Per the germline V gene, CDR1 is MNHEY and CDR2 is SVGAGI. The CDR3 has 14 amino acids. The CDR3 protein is CASTLWPGEQPQHF. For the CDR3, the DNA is TGTGCCAGCACCCTGTGGCCTGGGGAACAGCCCCAGCATTTT.

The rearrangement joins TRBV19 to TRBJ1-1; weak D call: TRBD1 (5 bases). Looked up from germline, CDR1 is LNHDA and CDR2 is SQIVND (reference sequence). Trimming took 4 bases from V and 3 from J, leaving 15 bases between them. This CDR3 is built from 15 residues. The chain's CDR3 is CASSTRGTVYTEAFF. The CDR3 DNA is TGTGCCAGTAGTACCCGGGGGACCGTCTACACTGAAGCTTTCTTT. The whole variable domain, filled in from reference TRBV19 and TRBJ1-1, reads DGGITQSPKYLFRKEGQNVTLSCEQNLNHDAMYWYRQDPGQGLRLIYYSQIVNDFQKGDIAEGYSVSREKKESFPLTVTSAQKNPTAFYLCASSTRGTVYTEAFFGQGTRLTVV.